These T cell receptor beta chains were read from a single sample in a study of blood T cell repertoires in COVID-19. Profiled with immunoSEQ multiplex PCR; TCRdb holds only in-frame clones, not every one. Of about 220,000 clones in the sample, approximately 90% were seen once. Input material: peripheral blood. All receptors derive from a woman aged 45-60 years with COVID-19, enrolled during active disease. Both conserved end residues are part of each CDR3. The D gene is left open where the match is weak. Expanded clones get a size class; other rows say once, few or many, or leave the size out.

j_gene | d_gene | abundance | v_gene | CDR3aa | CDR3nt
TRBJ2-3 | - | - | TRBV7-3 | CASSLEVSAQYF | TGTGCCAGCAGCTTAGAAGTCTCGGCGCAGTATTTT
TRBJ2-5 | TRBD2 | - | TRBV7-2 | CASSAGGRKETQYF | TGTGCCAGCAGCGCGGGGGGTAGAAAGGAGACCCAGTACTTC
TRBJ1-2 | - | - | TRBV4-1 | CASRGSGTLVCTF | TGCGCCAGCCGGGGCTCCGGGACACTCGTGTGCACCTTC
TRBJ2-1 | TRBD2 | - | TRBV20-1 | CSASFERGPIGYNEQFF | TGCAGTGCTAGTTTCGAGCGGGGACCGATCGGATACAATGAGCAGTTCTTC
TRBJ1-1 | - | few | TRBV7-9 | CASSLIDTEAFF | TGTGCCAGCAGCTTAATAGACACTGAAGCTTTCTTT
TRBJ2-1 | - | - | TRBV14 | CASSQVRTSEQFF | TGTGCCAGCAGCCAAGTACGAACATCGGAGCAGTTCTTC
TRBJ1-2 | TRBD1 | - | TRBV27 | CASSPDRPLYGYTF | TGTGCCAGCAGTCCGGACAGGCCCCTCTATGGCTACACCTTC
TRBJ2-2 | TRBD2 | few | TRBV10-1 | CASSDLAGANTGELFF | TGCGCCAGCAGTGACCTAGCGGGGGCGAACACCGGGGAGCTGTTTTTT
TRBJ1-3 | - | - | TRBV28 | CASSWGGITSGNTIYF | TGTGCCAGCAGTTGGGGAGGAATAACCTCTGGAAACACCATATATTTT
TRBJ1-1 | - | - | TRBV6-4 | CASSVEGGTEAFF | TGTGCCAGCAGTGTTGAAGGGGGTACTGAAGCTTTCTTT
TRBJ1-1 | - | - | TRBV6-5 | CASKTAMNTEAFF | TGTGCCAGCAAAACAGCTATGAACACTGAAGCTTTCTTT
TRBJ2-1 | - | - | TRBV11-2 | CASSQNTGLLDNEQFF | TGTGCCAGCAGTCAAAACACCGGACTCCTAGACAATGAGCAGTTCTTC
TRBJ2-2 | - | - | TRBV19 | CASTPPVTGELFF | TGTGCCAGTACCCCCCCGGTGACCGGGGAGCTGTTTTTT
TRBJ2-7 | TRBD2 | once | TRBV12-5 | CASGLVAGGPYEQYF | TGTGCTAGTGGTTTGGTGGCGGGGGGGCCCTACGAGCAGTACTTC
TRBJ1-4 | - | once | TRBV12-3/TRBV12-4 | CASSESVSGKLFF | TGTGCCAGCAGTGAATCTGTTAGCGGAAAACTGTTTTTT
TRBJ2-5 | - | - | TRBV3-1/TRBV3-2 | CASSQEMRETQYF | TGTGCCAGCAGCCAAGAGATGAGAGAGACCCAGTACTTC
TRBJ1-6 | - | - | TRBV27 | CASSQGGGSPLHF | TGTGCCAGCAGTCAGGGTGGCGGTTCACCCCTCCACTTT
TRBJ1-6 | - | few | TRBV4-1 | CASSQDLRTANNSPLHF | TGCGCCAGCAGCCAAGACCTCAGGACAGCGAATAATTCACCCCTCCACTTT
TRBJ2-2 | TRBD1 | - | TRBV7-3 | CASGEFGTGGLTGELFF | TGTGCCAGCGGCGAATTCGGGACAGGGGGCTTAACCGGGGAGCTGTTTTTT
TRBJ1-5 | TRBD1 | - | TRBV24-1 | CAAGGIRQPQHF | TGTGCCGCAGGGGGAATCCGACAGCCCCAGCATTTT
TRBJ2-3 | - | once | TRBV7-2 | CASSLDRDTQYF | TGTGCCAGCAGCTTAGACCGGGATACGCAGTATTTT
TRBJ1-3 | - | - | TRBV15 | CATSPRTEGNTIYF | TGTGCCACCAGCCCTCGGACAGAGGGAAACACCATATATTTT
TRBJ2-1 | TRBD2 | - | TRBV18 | CASSRLTGTSDNEQFF | TGTGCCAGCTCACGCCTAACCGGGACTAGCGACAATGAGCAGTTCTTC
TRBJ2-7 | TRBD2 | once | TRBV5-6 | CASSLSGGAIYEQYF | TGTGCCAGCAGCTTGAGCGGGGGGGCCATCTACGAGCAGTACTTC
TRBJ2-1 | - | - | TRBV19 | CASSSQDRRSNEQFF | TGTGCCAGTAGTTCACAGGATCGCCGAAGCAATGAGCAGTTCTTC
TRBJ2-5 | - | - | TRBV19 | CASTTGLAGQETQYF | TGTGCCAGTACCACTGGGTTGGCGGGGCAAGAGACCCAGTACTTC
TRBJ2-1 | TRBD1 | once | TRBV15 | CATSRASGTGDNEQFF | TGTGCCACCAGCAGAGCCTCCGGGACAGGGGACAATGAGCAGTTCTTC
TRBJ1-3 | - | - | TRBV9 | CASSVGRESGNTIYF | TGTGCCAGCAGCGTAGGGAGGGAAAGTGGAAACACCATATATTTT
TRBJ1-5 | TRBD1 | few | TRBV2 | CASSDSGQGNQPQHF | TGTGCCAGCAGTGACTCGGGACAGGGAAATCAGCCCCAGCATTTT
TRBJ2-1 | TRBD2 | few | TRBV27 | CASRTSGGHYNEQFF | TGTGCCAGCAGAACTAGCGGGGGGCATTACAATGAGCAGTTCTTC
TRBJ2-7 | - | - | TRBV29-1 | CSVTGDTYEQYF | TGCAGCGTTACCGGGGACACCTACGAGCAGTACTTC